Here is one TCR beta chain with its context. Original handling: Estimation of nucleated cell counts was performed using reference gene primer amplification. Method: immunoSEQ multiplex PCR; TCRdb's copy keeps in-frame clones and lacks some. That table supplies the V and J calls and clone size; D and trimming were determined from the DNA. The sample records some 48,000 clones, 86% being singletons. The sample comes from a study of blood T cell repertoires in COVID-19. The overall study: Sites in the United States, Italy and Spain provided acute and convalescent COVID-19 samples. In each case, the material was cDNA or gDNA derived from T cells, B-cell-depleted T cells, or PBMCs.

Input material: peripheral blood. The sequence derives from a human donor in a cohort sampled during active COVID-19.

The DNA of the CDR3 is TGTGCCAGCAGTTCCAACTACAATGAGCAGTTCTTC. It is translated as CASSSNYNEQFF. The chain uses TRBV6-2 or TRBV6-3 and TRBJ2-1; D gene ambiguous. The CDR3 spans 12 residues. V lost 4 bases, J lost 3 bases, and 4 bases lay in between. CDR1 is MNHEY and CDR2 is SVGEGT in the germline V gene.